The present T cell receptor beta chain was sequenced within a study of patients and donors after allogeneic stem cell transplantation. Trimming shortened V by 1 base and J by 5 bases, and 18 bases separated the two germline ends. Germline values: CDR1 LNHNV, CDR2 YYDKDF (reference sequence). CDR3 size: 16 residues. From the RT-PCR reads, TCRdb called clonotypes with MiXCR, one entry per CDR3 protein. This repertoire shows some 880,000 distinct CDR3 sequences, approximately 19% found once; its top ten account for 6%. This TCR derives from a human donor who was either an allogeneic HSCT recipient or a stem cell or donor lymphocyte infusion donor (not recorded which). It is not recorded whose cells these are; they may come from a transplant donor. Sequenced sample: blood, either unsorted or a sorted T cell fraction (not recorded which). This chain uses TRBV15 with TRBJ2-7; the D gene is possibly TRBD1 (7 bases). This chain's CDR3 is CATSRGGAGGFNEQYF. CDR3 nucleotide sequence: TGTGCCACCAGCAGAGGGGGGGCAGGGGGTTTCAACGAGCAGTACTTC.